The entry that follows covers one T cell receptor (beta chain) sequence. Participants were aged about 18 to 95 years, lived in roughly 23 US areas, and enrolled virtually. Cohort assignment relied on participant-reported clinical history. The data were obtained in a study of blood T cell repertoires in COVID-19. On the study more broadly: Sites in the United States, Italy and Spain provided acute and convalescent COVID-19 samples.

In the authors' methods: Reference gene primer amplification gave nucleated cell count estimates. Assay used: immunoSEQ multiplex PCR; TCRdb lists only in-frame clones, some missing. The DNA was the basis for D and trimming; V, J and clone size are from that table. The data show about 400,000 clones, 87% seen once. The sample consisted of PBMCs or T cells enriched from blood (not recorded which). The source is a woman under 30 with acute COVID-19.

The CDR3 coding sequence is TGCAGCGTCGGCCGACAGGGAGGGAACACTGAAGCTTTCTTT. It yields the protein CSVGRQGGNTEAFF. The chain links TRBV29-1 to TRBJ1-1, with TRBD1 matching 7 bases. This CDR3 has 14 residues. The J segment lost 1 base and the V segment lost 6 bases, leaving 8 bases of the junction unmatched. CDR1 and CDR2 from the germline V gene are SQVTM and ANQGSEA.